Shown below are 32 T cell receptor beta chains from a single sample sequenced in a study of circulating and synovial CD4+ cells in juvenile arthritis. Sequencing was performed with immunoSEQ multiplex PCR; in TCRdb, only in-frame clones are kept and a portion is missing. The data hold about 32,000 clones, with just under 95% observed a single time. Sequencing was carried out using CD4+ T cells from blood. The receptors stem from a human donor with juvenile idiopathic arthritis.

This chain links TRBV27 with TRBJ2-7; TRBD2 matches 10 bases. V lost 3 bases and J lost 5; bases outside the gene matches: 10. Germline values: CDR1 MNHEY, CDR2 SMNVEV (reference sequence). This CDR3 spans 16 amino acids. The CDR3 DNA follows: TGTGCCAGCAGTTTCTTCACTAGCGGGGTCCCCCACGAGCAGTACTTC. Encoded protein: CASSFFTSGVPHEQYF.

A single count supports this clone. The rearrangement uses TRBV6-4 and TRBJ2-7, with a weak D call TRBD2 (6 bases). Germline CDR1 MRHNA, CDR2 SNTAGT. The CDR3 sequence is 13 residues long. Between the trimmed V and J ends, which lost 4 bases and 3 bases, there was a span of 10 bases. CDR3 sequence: CASSVEEGYEQYF. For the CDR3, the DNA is TGTGCCAGCAGTGTTGAGGAGGGCTACGAGCAGTACTTC.

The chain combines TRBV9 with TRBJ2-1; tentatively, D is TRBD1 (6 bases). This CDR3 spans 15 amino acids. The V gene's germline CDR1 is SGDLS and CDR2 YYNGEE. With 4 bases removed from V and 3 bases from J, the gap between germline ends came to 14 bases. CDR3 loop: CASSPRTESYNEQFF. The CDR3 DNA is TGTGCCAGCAGCCCCCGGACAGAAAGCTACAATGAGCAGTTCTTC.

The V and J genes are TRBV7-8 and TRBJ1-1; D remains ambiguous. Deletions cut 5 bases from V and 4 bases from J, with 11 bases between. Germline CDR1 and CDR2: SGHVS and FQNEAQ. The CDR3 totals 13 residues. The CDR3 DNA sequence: TGTGCCAGCAGCCCGAGAGGGCGCACTGAAGCTTTCTTT. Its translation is CASSPRGRTEAFF.

The CDR3 nucleotides are TGTGCCAGCTCACCGGCAGGGTATGGCGGGGAGCTGTTTTTT. This gives the protein CASSPAGYGGELFF. This chain joins TRBV18 and TRBJ2-2, with a tentative D call TRBD1 (5 bases). V dropped 3 bases and J dropped 7 bases, with 12 bases sitting between them. CDR1 is KGHSH and CDR2 is LQKENI in the germline V gene. The CDR3 spans 14 residues.

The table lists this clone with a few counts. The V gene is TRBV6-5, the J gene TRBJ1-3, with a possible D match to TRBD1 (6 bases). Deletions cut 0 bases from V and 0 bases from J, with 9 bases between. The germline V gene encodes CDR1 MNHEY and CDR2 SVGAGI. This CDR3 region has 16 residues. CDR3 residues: CASSYSRGHSGNTIYF. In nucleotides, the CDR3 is TGTGCCAGCAGTTACTCGCGGGGGCACTCTGGAAACACCATATATTTT.

CDR3 DNA sequence: TGCAGCGTTGCAGAGGACAGGTCTGGCTACACCTTC. It yields the protein CSVAEDRSGYTF. The chain is built from TRBV29-1 and TRBJ1-2, with 7 bases lining up with TRBD1. Trimming removed 4 bases from V and 7 bases from J; junction bases left unmatched: 6. The CDR3 sequence is 12 residues long. Germline V CDR1 and CDR2: SQVTM, ANQGSEA.

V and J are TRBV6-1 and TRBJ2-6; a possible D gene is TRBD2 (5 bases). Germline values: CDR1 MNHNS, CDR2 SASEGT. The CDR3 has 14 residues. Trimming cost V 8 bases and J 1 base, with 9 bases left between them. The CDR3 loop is CASASSSGANVLTF. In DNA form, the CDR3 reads TGTGCCAGCGCTAGCTCGTCTGGGGCCAACGTCCTGACTTTC.

The DNA for the CDR3 is TGTGCCAGCAGTTTATGGGTTGGTTCGGTACTCCTGAGGTATGGCTACACCTTC. This encodes CASSLWVGSVLLRYGYTF. This rearrangement joins TRBV28 to TRBJ1-2; D uncertain. The germline CDR1 and CDR2 sequences are MDHEN and SYDVKM. The V and J ends lost 0 bases and 5 bases respectively, with 22 bases between them. The CDR3 totals 18 residues.

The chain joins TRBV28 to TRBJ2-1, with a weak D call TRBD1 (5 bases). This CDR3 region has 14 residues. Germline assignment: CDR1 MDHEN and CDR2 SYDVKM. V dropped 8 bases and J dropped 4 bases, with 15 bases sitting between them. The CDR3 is CASRATDRYNEQFF. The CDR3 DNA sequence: TGTGCCAGCCGAGCGACAGACCGGTACAATGAGCAGTTCTTC. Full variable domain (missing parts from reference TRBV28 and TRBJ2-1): DVKVTQSSRYLVKRTGEKVFLECVQDMDHENMFWYRQDPGLGLRLIYFSYDVKMKEKGDIPEGYSVSREKKERFSLILESASTNQTSMYLCASRATDRYNEQFFGPGTRLTVL.

The CDR3 nucleotides read TGTGCCAGCTCACCGGACAGCAACACCGGGGAGCTGTTTTTT. Amino acid sequence: CASSPDSNTGELFF. The J gene is TRBJ2-2, the V gene TRBV18; maybe TRBD1 (6 bases). The CDR3 contains 14 residues. The V gene lost 3 bases and the J gene lost 2 bases, with 7 bases spanning the gap. Looked up from germline, CDR1 is KGHSH and CDR2 is LQKENI. Filled out from reference TRBV18 and TRBJ2-2, the complete variable domain reads NAGVMQNPRHLVRRRGQEARLRCSPMKGHSHVYWYRQLPEEGLKFMVYLQKENIIDESGMPKERFSAEFPKEGPSILRIQQVVRGDSAAYFCASSPDSNTGELFFGEGSRLTVL.

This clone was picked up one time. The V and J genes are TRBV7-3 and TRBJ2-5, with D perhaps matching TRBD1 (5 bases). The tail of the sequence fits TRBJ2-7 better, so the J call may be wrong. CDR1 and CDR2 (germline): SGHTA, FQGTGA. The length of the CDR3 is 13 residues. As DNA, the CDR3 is TGTGCCAGCAGCTTAGACAGTGGGTACGAGCAGTACTTC. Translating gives CASSLDSGYEQYF.

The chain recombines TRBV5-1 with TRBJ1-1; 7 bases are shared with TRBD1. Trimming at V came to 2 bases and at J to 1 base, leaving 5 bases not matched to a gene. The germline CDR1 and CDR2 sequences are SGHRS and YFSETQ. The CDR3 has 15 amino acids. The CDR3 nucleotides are TGCGCCAGCAGCTTAGCCGGGACAGCGAACACTGAAGCTTTCTTT. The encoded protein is CASSLAGTANTEAFF.

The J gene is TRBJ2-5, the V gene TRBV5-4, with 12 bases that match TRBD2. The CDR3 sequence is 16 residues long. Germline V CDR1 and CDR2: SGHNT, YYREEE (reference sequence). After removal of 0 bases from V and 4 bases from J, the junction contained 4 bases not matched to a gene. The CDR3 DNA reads TGTGCCAGCAGCTTGGGGCTAGCGGGGGGGGGAGAGACCCAGTACTTC. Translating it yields CASSLGLAGGGETQYF.

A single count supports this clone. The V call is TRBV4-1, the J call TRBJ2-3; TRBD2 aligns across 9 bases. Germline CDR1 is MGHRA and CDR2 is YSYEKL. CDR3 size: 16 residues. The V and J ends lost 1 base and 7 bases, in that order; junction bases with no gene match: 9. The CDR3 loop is CASSQGGGAGPNTQYF. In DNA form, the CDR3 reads TGCGCCAGCAGCCAAGGCGGGGGGGCGGGGCCGAATACGCAGTATTTT.

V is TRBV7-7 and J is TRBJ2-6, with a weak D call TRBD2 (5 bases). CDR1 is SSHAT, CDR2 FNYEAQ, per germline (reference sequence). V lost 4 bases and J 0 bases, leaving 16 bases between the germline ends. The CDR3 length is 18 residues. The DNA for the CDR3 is TGTGCCAGCAGCTCCACCCCCGGACTGGTCTCTGGGGCCAACGTCCTGACTTTC. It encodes CASSSTPGLVSGANVLTF.

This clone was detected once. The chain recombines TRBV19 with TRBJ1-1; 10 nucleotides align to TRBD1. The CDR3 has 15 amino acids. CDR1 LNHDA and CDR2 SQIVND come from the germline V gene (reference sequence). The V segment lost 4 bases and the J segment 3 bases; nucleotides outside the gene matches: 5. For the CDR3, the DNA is TGTGCCAGTAGTAGCCCTGGGACAGGGGACACTGAAGCTTTCTTT. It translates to CASSSPGTGDTEAFF.

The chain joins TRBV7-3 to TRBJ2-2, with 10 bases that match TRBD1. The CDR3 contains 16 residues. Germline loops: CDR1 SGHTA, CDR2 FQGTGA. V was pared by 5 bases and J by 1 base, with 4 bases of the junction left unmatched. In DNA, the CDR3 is TGTGCCAGCAGCCAGGGGACAGGGGAGAACACCGGGGAGCTGTTTTTT. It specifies CASSQGTGENTGELFF.

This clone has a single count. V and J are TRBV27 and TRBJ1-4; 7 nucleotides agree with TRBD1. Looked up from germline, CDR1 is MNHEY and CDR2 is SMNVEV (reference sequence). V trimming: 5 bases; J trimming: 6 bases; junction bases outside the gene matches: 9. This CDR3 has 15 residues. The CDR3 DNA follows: TGTGCCAGCAGTAGACGACAGGGCCATGATGAAAAACTGTTTTTT. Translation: CASSRRQGHDEKLFF.

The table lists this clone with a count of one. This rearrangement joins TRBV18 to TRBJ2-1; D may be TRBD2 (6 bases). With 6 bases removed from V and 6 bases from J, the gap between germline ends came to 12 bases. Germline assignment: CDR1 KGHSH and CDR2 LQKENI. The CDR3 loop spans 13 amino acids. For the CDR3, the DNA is TGTGCCAGCTCTCCCGCCGGGGGCAATGAGCAGTTCTTC. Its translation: CASSPAGGNEQFF. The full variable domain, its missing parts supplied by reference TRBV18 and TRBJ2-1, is NAGVMQNPRHLVRRRGQEARLRCSPMKGHSHVYWYRQLPEEGLKFMVYLQKENIIDESGMPKERFSAEFPKEGPSILRIQQVVRGDSAAYFCASSPAGGNEQFFGPGTRLTVL.

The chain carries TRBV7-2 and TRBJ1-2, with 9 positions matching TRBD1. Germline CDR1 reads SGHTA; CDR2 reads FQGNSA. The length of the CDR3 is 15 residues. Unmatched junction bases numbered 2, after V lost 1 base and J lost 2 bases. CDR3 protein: CASSLVGQGNYGYTF. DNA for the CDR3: TGTGCCAGCAGCTTAGTGGGACAGGGAAACTATGGCTACACCTTC.

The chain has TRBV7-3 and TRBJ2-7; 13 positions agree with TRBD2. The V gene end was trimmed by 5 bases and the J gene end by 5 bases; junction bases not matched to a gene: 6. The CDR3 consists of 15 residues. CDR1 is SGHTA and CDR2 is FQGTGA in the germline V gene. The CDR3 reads CASSPTTSGRHEQYF. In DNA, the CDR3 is TGTGCCAGCAGCCCGACGACTAGCGGGAGGCACGAGCAGTACTTC.

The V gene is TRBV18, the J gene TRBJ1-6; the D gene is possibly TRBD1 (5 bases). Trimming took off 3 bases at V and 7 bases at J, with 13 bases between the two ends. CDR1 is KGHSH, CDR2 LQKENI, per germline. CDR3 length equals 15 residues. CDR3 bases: TGTGCCAGCTCACCCCCTCGGGGGGAGAATTCACCCCTCCACTTT. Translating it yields CASSPPRGENSPLHF.

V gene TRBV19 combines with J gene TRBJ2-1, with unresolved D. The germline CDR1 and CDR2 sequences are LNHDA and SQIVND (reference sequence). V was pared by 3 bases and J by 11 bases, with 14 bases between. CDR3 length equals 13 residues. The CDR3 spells CASSIAPGPKQFF. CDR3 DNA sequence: TGTGCCAGTAGTATCGCCCCAGGCCCAAAGCAGTTCTTC.

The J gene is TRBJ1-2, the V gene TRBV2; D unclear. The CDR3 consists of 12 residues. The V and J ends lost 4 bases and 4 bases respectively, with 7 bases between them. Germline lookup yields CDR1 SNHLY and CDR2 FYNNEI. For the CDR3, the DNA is TGTGCCAGCAGTGTCAGACTCTATGGCTACACCTTC. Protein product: CASSVRLYGYTF.

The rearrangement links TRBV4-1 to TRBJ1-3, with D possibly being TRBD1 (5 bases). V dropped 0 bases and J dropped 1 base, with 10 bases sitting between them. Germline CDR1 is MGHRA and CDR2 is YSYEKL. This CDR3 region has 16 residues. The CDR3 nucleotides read TGCGCCAGCAGCCAAGAGGGAAGGGGATCTGGAAACACCATATATTTT. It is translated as CASSQEGRGSGNTIYF.

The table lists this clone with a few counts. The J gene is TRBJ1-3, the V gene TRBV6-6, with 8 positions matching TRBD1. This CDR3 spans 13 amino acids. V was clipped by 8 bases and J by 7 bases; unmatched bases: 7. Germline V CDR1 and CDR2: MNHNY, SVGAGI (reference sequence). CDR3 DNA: TGTGCCAGCCAGGACAGGGTCATCAACACCATATATTTT. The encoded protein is CASQDRVINTIYF.

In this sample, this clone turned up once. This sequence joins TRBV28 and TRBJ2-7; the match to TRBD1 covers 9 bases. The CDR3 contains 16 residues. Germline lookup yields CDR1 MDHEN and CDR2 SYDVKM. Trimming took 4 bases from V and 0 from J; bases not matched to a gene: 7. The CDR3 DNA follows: TGTGCCAGCAGTTCGTCCGGGACAGGGCACTCCTACGAGCAGTACTTC. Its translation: CASSSSGTGHSYEQYF.

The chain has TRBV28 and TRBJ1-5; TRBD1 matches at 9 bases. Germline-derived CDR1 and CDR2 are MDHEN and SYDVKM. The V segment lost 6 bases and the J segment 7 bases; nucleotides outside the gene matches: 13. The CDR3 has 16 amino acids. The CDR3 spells CASSVTPGTGLQPQHF. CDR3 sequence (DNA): TGTGCCAGCAGCGTGACCCCCGGGACAGGGTTGCAGCCCCAGCATTTT. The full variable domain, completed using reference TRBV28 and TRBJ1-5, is DVKVTQSSRYLVKRTGEKVFLECVQDMDHENMFWYRQDPGLGLRLIYFSYDVKMKEKGDIPEGYSVSREKKERFSLILESASTNQTSMYLCASSVTPGTGLQPQHFGDGTRLSIL.

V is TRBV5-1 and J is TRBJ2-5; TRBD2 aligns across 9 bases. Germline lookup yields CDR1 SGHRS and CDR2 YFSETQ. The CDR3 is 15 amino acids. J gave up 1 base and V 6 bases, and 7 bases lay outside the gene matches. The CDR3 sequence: CASKAGGSIQETQYF. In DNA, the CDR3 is TGCGCCAGCAAGGCGGGAGGGTCAATCCAAGAGACCCAGTACTTC.

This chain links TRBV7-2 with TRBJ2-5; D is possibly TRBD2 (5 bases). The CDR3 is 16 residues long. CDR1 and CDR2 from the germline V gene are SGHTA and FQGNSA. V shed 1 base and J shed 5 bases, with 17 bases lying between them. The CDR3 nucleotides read TGTGCCAGCAGCTTAGAATCTAGCAGGTTCGGGGAGACCCAGTACTTC. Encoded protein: CASSLESSRFGETQYF.

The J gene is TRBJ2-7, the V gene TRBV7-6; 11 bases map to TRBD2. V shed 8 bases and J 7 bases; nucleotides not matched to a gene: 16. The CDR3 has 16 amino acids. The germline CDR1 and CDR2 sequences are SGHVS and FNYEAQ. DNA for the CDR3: TGTGCCAGCCGCCGGGGGACTAGCGGCTCCATTACGGAGCAGTACTTC. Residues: CASRRGTSGSITEQYF.